Listed below are T cell receptor beta chains from one sample, sequenced in a study of blood T cells in healthy people across ages. Via MiXCR, TCRdb re-called the 5' RACE reads, giving one row per CDR3 protein. The data contain approximately 1,700,000 distinct CDR3 sequences, 35% to 50% of them singletons. The material sequenced was blood. These receptors came from a human donor in good health. Both conserved end residues are part of each CDR3. Each record gives: D gene, clone size, J gene, V gene, CDR3 DNA, CDR3 protein. D genes are given only for firm matches. Expanded clones are given a class, and other clones once, few, many or no size at all.

- | - | TRBJ1-2 | TRBV9 | TGTGCCAGCAGCGCAGACCATACAGGGAACTATGGCTACACCTTC | CASSADHTGNYGYTF
TRBD1 | - | TRBJ2-6 | TRBV12-3/TRBV12-4 | TGTGCCAGCAGTTTAGAGACAGGGGGCACTGGGGCCAACGTCCTGACTTTC | CASSLETGGTGANVLTF
- | - | TRBJ2-3 | TRBV24-1 | TGTGCCACCAGTTCCCCAGGCACAGATACGCAGTATTTT | CATSSPGTDTQYF
- | few | TRBJ2-1 | TRBV15 | TGTGCCACCAGCAGCCTACTTGTGGGGGTAGGTGAGCAGTTCTTC | CATSSLLVGVGEQFF
- | - | TRBJ2-1 | TRBV13 | TGTGCCAGCAGCTTCCCATCTAGCTCCAATGAGCAGTTCTTC | CASSFPSSSNEQFF
- | - | TRBJ2-1 | TRBV5-1 | TGCGCCAGCAGCGGGGGAGATGATTACAATGAGCAGTTCTTC | CASSGGDDYNEQFF
- | - | TRBJ2-1 | TRBV7-2 | TGTGCCAGCAGCGCTTGGTTCGGCTCCTACAATGAGCAGTTCTTC | CASSAWFGSYNEQFF
TRBD2 | - | TRBJ2-1 | TRBV20-1 | TGCAGTGCTCAAGCGGGGGGGATTCATGAGCAGTTCTTC | CSAQAGGIHEQFF
- | once | TRBJ2-1 | TRBV5-5 | TGTGCCAGCAGCTACATTGTGGGCCAGGGGTCTGAGCAGTTCTTC | CASSYIVGQGSEQFF
- | few | TRBJ1-2 | TRBV12-3/TRBV12-4 | TGTGCCAGCAGTTTAAATGTGGGTGGCTACACCTTC | CASSLNVGGYTF
- | - | TRBJ2-3 | TRBV10-3 | TGTGCCATCAGTGGGGGCGGTAGCACAGATACGCAGTATTTT | CAISGGGSTDTQYF
- | - | TRBJ1-6 | TRBV20-1 | TGCAGTGCTAGTGCGGGGCCTCTCTCCTATAATTCACCCCTCCACTTT | CSASAGPLSYNSPLHF
- | few | TRBJ2-7 | TRBV5-1 | TGCGCCAGCAGCGGACGACCCTACGGGACGGGGTTGAACGAGCAGTACTTC | CASSGRPYGTGLNEQYF
- | - | TRBJ1-2 | TRBV27 | TGTGCCAGCAGTTTAACCCCAGCTATCAACTATGGCTACACCTTC | CASSLTPAINYGYTF
- | - | TRBJ1-2 | TRBV14 | TGTGCCAACAGCGCCCAGGGATATGGCTACACCTTC | CANSAQGYGYTF
- | - | TRBJ2-2 | TRBV14 | TGTGCCAGCAGCCAAGAGTGGACTACCGGATTCGGGGAGCTGTTTTTT | CASSQEWTTGFGELFF
- | few | TRBJ2-1 | TRBV9 | TGTGCCAGCAGCGTAGTCCTCTCCTACAATGAGCAGTTCTTC | CASSVVLSYNEQFF
TRBD2 | - | TRBJ2-5 | TRBV5-1 | TGCGCCAGCGTGACCTTGCTAGGGACTAGCCAAGAGACCCAGTACTTC | CASVTLLGTSQETQYF
- | - | TRBJ2-2 | TRBV3-1 | TGTGCCAGCAGCCACCAAGGGCAGGACCGTTTCACCGGGGAGCTGTTTTTT | CASSHQGQDRFTGELFF
- | few | TRBJ2-7 | TRBV6-6 | TGTGCCAGCAGTTCGCCATCCAGGGGAACCTACGAGCAGTACTTC | CASSSPSRGTYEQYF
TRBD1 | - | TRBJ2-7 | TRBV20-1 | TGCAGTGCTAGCTCGGACAGGGAAGACGAGCAGTACTTC | CSASSDREDEQYF
- | few | TRBJ2-3 | TRBV12-5 | TGTGCTAACCGGGGTCCCGCGGACACGCAGTATTTT | CANRGPADTQYF
TRBD2 | few | TRBJ2-1 | TRBV7-2 | TGTGCCAGCAGCTCCTACGGGACTAGCGGGGGGGCGAGAAATGAGCAGTTCTTC | CASSSYGTSGGARNEQFF
TRBD2 | - | TRBJ2-1 | TRBV9 | TGTGCCAGCAGCGTAGCAGCGGGGGGGCGAACCTACAATGAGCAGTTCTTC | CASSVAAGGRTYNEQFF
- | - | TRBJ1-4 | TRBV7-9 | TGTGCCAGCAGCTTAGGAGGGGGTAAATCAACTAATGAAAAACTGTTTTTT | CASSLGGGKSTNEKLFF
- | - | TRBJ2-3 | TRBV4-3 | TGCGCCAGCAGCCAAAAGGTGGGAGATACGCAGTATTTT | CASSQKVGDTQYF
- | - | TRBJ1-4 | TRBV4-1 | TGCGCCAGCAGCCAAGACACGGGGGCAGGGAACGAAAAACTGTTTTTT | CASSQDTGAGNEKLFF
TRBD1 | many | TRBJ2-7 | TRBV4-2 | TGTGCCAGCTCACCGACAGGGGCTGCCTACGAGCAGTACTTC | CASSPTGAAYEQYF
- | - | TRBJ1-1 | TRBV5-1 | TGCGCCAGCAACTGGGAAGTGAGCACTGAAGCTTTCTTT | CASNWEVSTEAFF
- | - | TRBJ2-3 | TRBV20-1 | TGCAGTGCTCCCAGAGTCAAACCGGGAAATGGGCAGTATTTT | CSAPRVKPGNGQYF
TRBD1 | few | TRBJ2-7 | TRBV5-1 | TGCGCCAGCAGCTGGGGGACAGGGGATAAGAACGAGCAGTACTTC | CASSWGTGDKNEQYF
TRBD1 | few | TRBJ1-5 | TRBV6-6 | TGTGCCAGCAGTGACTACAGGGGTGGCAATCAGCCCCAGCATTTT | CASSDYRGGNQPQHF
- | few | TRBJ2-7 | TRBV15 | TGTGCCACCAGCAGAGGGAGGGGGACATCCTACGAGCAGTACTTC | CATSRGRGTSYEQYF
- | few | TRBJ2-3 | TRBV20-1 | TGCAGTGCAATGCCAAGGGCAGATACGCAGTATTTT | CSAMPRADTQYF
TRBD1 | - | TRBJ1-5 | TRBV7-8 | TGTGCCAGCAGCTACTTCGAGGGGGCGGTTCAGCCCCAGCATTTT | CASSYFEGAVQPQHF
- | - | TRBJ2-1 | TRBV7-9 | TGTGCCAGCCTGGACACATTCTCAAACAATGAGCAGTTCTTC | CASLDTFSNNEQFF
TRBD1 | - | TRBJ1-5 | TRBV7-9 | TGTGCCAGCAGCCGCGGACAGGGGGCCCAGCCCCAGCATTTT | CASSRGQGAQPQHF
- | - | TRBJ2-7 | TRBV5-1 | TGCGCCAGCAGCCCCATTGTGCGGGCCTCCTACGAGCAGTACTTC | CASSPIVRASYEQYF
- | - | TRBJ2-7 | TRBV6-1 | TGTGCCAGCAGTTGGAACAGGCAAACCTACGAGCAGTACTTC | CASSWNRQTYEQYF
TRBD1 | - | TRBJ2-7 | TRBV7-9 | TGTGCCAGCACGAGTGCAGGGGGCAGTTATTTCGCGCAGTACTTC | CASTSAGGSYFAQYF
- | few | TRBJ2-7 | TRBV7-9 | TGTGCCAGCGGTGAAGGGGGTGGCTCCTACGAGCAGTACTTC | CASGEGGGSYEQYF
TRBD1 | few | TRBJ1-2 | TRBV2 | TGTGCCAGCAGTGAGGGGTCCGCAGGGGGCTATGGCTACACCTTC | CASSEGSAGGYGYTF
- | - | TRBJ2-1 | TRBV11-1 | TGTGCCAGCAGCCCACTTCGACGTCGCAGTGAGCAGTTCTTC | CASSPLRRRSEQFF
- | - | TRBJ2-3 | TRBV4-3 | TGCGCCAGCAGCCAAGAGGCGGTAGATTGGGATACGCAGTATTTT | CASSQEAVDWDTQYF
- | - | TRBJ2-1 | TRBV2 | TGTGCCATCCAAGGGGGGGGCCAGAACAATGAGCAGTTCTTC | CAIQGGGQNNEQFF
- | few | TRBJ2-7 | TRBV7-9 | TGTGCCAGCAGCTCTTCCGTTAGATCCTTCTACGAGCAGTACTTC | CASSSSVRSFYEQYF
TRBD2 | - | TRBJ2-5 | TRBV20-1 | TGCAGTGCTAGAGATGAAAGAGCGGGGAGGGCGCGGGAGACCCAGTACTTC | CSARDERAGRARETQYF
- | once | TRBJ2-7 | TRBV12-3/TRBV12-4 | TGTGCTAGCAGTTTAGCGTTACAGTGGAACTACGAGCAGTACTTC | CASSLALQWNYEQYF
TRBD2 | - | TRBJ2-5 | TRBV7-9 | TGTGCCAGCAGACCCGGCAGGGCGGGGGTTGGAGAGACCCAGTACTTC | CASRPGRAGVGETQYF
- | - | TRBJ2-5 | TRBV7-9 | TGTGCCAGCAGCTTAGCGACCGGGAGCCGACTAGAGACCCAGTACTTC | CASSLATGSRLETQYF
- | - | TRBJ2-5 | TRBV4-1 | TGCGCCAGCAGCCCCAACTATGAAGAGACCCAGTACTTC | CASSPNYEETQYF
- | - | TRBJ2-5 | TRBV5-1 | TGCGCCAGCAGCTTGGAGACAACGGACCGAGGAGAGACCCAGTACTTC | CASSLETTDRGETQYF
- | - | TRBJ2-3 | TRBV6-2/TRBV6-3 | TGTGCCAGCAGTTACTTACAACGGGGGAACACAGATACGCAGTATTTT | CASSYLQRGNTDTQYF
- | once | TRBJ2-7 | TRBV9 | TGTGCCAGCAGCGTAGAAGGTAGCCCTCCCTACGAGCAGTACTTC | CASSVEGSPPYEQYF
- | many | TRBJ1-2 | TRBV7-2 | TGTGCCAGCAGTGCCACAGGGAACTATGGCTACACCTTC | CASSATGNYGYTF